The 3 T cell receptor beta chains given below trace back to one sample, sequenced in a study of T cell responses to AZD1222 COVID-19 vaccine. Only in-frame clones appear in the TCRdb table, and some are missing; sequencing was by immunoSEQ multiplex PCR. The table has 98,000 or so clones, roughly nine tenths seen once. The sequencing here drew on peripheral blood, taken 28 days after the second dose of the MenACWY control vaccine. Receptors originate from an adult who received the MenACWY meningococcal vaccine as a control.

The chain employs TRBV6-5 and TRBJ1-1, with D perhaps TRBD1 (6 bases). Germline values: CDR1 MNHEY, CDR2 SVGAGI. The CDR3 loop spans 14 amino acids. V lost 9 bases and J lost 1, with 15 bases in between. The CDR3 region has the DNA TGTGCCAGTAAGGACAGTTTAGGGAACACTGAAGCTTTCTTT. Its protein is CASKDSLGNTEAFF.

The chain uses TRBV18 and TRBJ2-7; no firm D call. Deletions cut 5 bases from V and 1 base from J, with 3 bases between. The germline gives CDR1 KGHSH, CDR2 LQKENI. The CDR3 runs 11 residues. DNA for the CDR3: TGTGCCAGCTCAACTTCCTACGAGCAGTACTTC. It codes for CASSTSYEQYF.

This chain joins TRBV2 and TRBJ1-2, with D perhaps matching TRBD1 (5 bases). CDR3 length: 18 residues. Germline V gene lookup returns CDR1 SNHLY and CDR2 FYNNEI. The germline V and J ends were trimmed by 3 bases and 0 bases, with 20 bases remaining between them. The CDR3 region has the DNA TGTGCCAGCAGTGACGGGAAGGGTGTTCGACAGACTAACTATGGCTACACCTTC. Translated, it gives CASSDGKGVRQTNYGYTF.